Below are 29 T cell receptor beta chains sequenced from a single sample in a study of blood T cell repertoires in COVID-19. Only in-frame clones appear in the TCRdb table, and some are missing; sequencing was by immunoSEQ multiplex PCR. The data contain fewer than 120,000 clones, 88% of them singletons. Sequenced: peripheral blood. The receptors derive from a woman in her forties or fifties with acute or convalescent COVID-19.

V is TRBV12-3 or TRBV12-4 and J is TRBJ2-2, with a possible D match to TRBD1 (5 bases). This CDR3 spans 13 amino acids. The V and J ends lost 4 bases and 7 bases respectively, with 10 bases between them. CDR3 in amino acids: CASSSRVVGELFF. CDR3 nucleotide sequence: TGTGCCAGCAGTTCCAGGGTAGTCGGGGAGCTGTTTTTT.

J is TRBJ2-3 and V is TRBV20-1; a weak D match, TRBD2 (6 bases). This CDR3 comprises 13 residues. Trimming left V 3 bases short and J 11 bases short, with 18 bases between. Per germline, CDR1 DFQATT and CDR2 SNEGSKA (reference sequence). The CDR3: CSASGGTQTKQYF. The CDR3 DNA follows: TGCAGTGCTAGTGGCGGGACCCAAACGAAGCAGTATTTT.

This clone was observed once. The V and J genes are TRBV18 and TRBJ1-5, with D uncertain. Between the trimmed V and J ends, which lost 2 bases and 3 bases, there was a span of 8 bases. The CDR3 is 14 amino acids. CDR1 and CDR2 from the germline V gene are KGHSH and LQKENI. The CDR3 is CASSPAQLNQPQHF. For the CDR3, the DNA is TGTGCCAGCTCACCAGCACAGCTCAATCAGCCCCAGCATTTT.

This chain connects TRBV5-1 to TRBJ2-1; 8 bases match TRBD2. The germline CDR1 and CDR2 sequences are SGHRS and YFSETQ. The CDR3 is 16 amino acids. V dropped 4 bases and J dropped 7; count of bases not matched to a gene: 13. The CDR3 sequence: CASSTTTSGPRNEQFF. Written as DNA, the CDR3 is TGCGCCAGCAGCACCACCACTAGCGGTCCCAGGAATGAGCAGTTCTTC.

The DNA of the CDR3 is TGTGCCACCAGTGATCCCCCCCCAGGTGAAGCTTTCTTT. Encoded protein: CATSDPPPGEAFF. The rearrangement uses TRBV24-1 and TRBJ1-1; D is ambiguous. CDR1 and CDR2 from the germline V gene are KGHDR and SFDVKD. The length of the CDR3 is 13 residues. V was shortened by 3 bases and J by 7 bases, with 11 bases between the two germline ends.

This clone was recorded only once. The rearrangement joins TRBV7-6 to TRBJ2-2, with TRBD2 matching over 9 bases. Germline V gene sequence: CDR1 SGHVS, CDR2 FNYEAQ. The CDR3 is 16 residues long. Trimming took 5 bases from V and 1 from J; bases not matched to a gene: 5. The CDR3 DNA sequence: TGTGCCAGCAGCCCTAGAGCGGGAGGGAACACCGGGGAGCTGTTTTTT. Translated, it gives CASSPRAGGNTGELFF.

The V call is TRBV10-3, the J call TRBJ2-1; D is perhaps TRBD2 (5 bases). Germline CDR1 is ENHRY and CDR2 is SYGVKD. CDR3 length: 13 amino acids. V was clipped by 10 bases and J by 5 bases, with 15 bases between them. The CDR3 here is CATAGLRDNEQFF. The CDR3 nucleotides read TGTGCCACAGCCGGTTTGAGGGACAATGAGCAGTTCTTC.

J is TRBJ1-4 and V is TRBV4-1, with 11 bases identical to TRBD1. Germline V gives CDR1 MGHRA, CDR2 YSYEKL. With V trimmed by 1 base and J by 7 bases, 5 bases remained unmatched. The CDR3 is made up of 16 amino acids. This CDR3 reads CASSQGRDRGIEKLFF. CDR3 sequence (DNA): TGCGCCAGCAGCCAAGGCCGGGACAGGGGGATTGAAAAACTGTTTTTT.

J is TRBJ1-3 and V is TRBV7-2; no definite D call. V was cut by 2 bases and J by 0 bases, with 8 bases left in between. Germline CDR1 SGHTA, CDR2 FQGNSA. The CDR3 totals 15 residues. The CDR3 DNA reads as TGTGCCAGCAGCTTAAGGTGGAGCTCTGGAAACACCATATATTTT. Translation: CASSLRWSSGNTIYF. The full variable domain, completed using reference TRBV7-2 and TRBJ1-3, is GAGVSQSPSNKVTEKGKDVELRCDPISGHTALYWYRQSLGQGLEFLIYFQGNSAPDKSGLPSDRFSAERTGGSVSTLTIQRTQQEDSAVYLCASSLRWSSGNTIYFGEGSWLTVV.

This chain uses TRBV2 with TRBJ2-3; tentative D call: TRBD1 (6 bases). This CDR3 spans 15 amino acids. From germline, CDR1 is SNHLY and CDR2 FYNNEI. V was pared by 2 bases and J by 2 bases, with 11 bases between. The CDR3 region is CASSETGKLTDTQYF. CDR3 bases: TGTGCCAGCAGTGAAACAGGGAAGCTCACAGATACGCAGTATTTT. The whole variable domain, filled in from reference TRBV2 and TRBJ2-3, reads EPEVTQTPSHQVTQMGQEVILRCVPISNHLYFYWYRQILGQKVEFLVSFYNNEISEKSEIFDDQFSVERPDGSNFTLKIRSTKLEDSAMYFCASSETGKLTDTQYFGPGTRLTVL.

The CDR3 loop is CASSLPGRVEAFF. In DNA, the CDR3 is TGTGCCAGCAGCCTCCCCGGGAGAGTGGAGGCTTTCTTT. The chain joins TRBV12-3 or TRBV12-4 to TRBJ1-1; D is uncertain. V lost 6 bases and J lost 11, with 19 bases in between. The CDR3 length is 13 residues.

The V gene is TRBV28, the J gene TRBJ2-2, with 10 bases matching TRBD1. Germline loops: CDR1 MDHEN, CDR2 SYDVKM. V shed 8 bases and J 7 bases; nucleotides not matched to a gene: 10. The CDR3 covers 15 residues. The CDR3 is CASSGRGTGDGELFF. Written as DNA, the CDR3 is TGTGCCAGCTCCGGCAGAGGGACAGGGGACGGGGAGCTGTTTTTT.

Comment on this clone: This sample includes further DNA sequences coding for the same CDR3. The V call is TRBV5-1, the J call TRBJ2-2; 8 bases map to TRBD2. Per germline, CDR1 SGHRS and CDR2 YFSETQ. V gave up 0 bases and J gave up 3 bases; unmatched junction bases: 1. CDR3 length equals 15 residues. The CDR3 DNA sequence: TGCGCCAGCAGCTTGGACGGGAGGGACACCGGGGAGCTGTTTTTT. Protein: CASSLDGRDTGELFF. The whole variable domain, filled in from reference TRBV5-1 and TRBJ2-2, reads KAGVTQTPRYLIKTRGQQVTLSCSPISGHRSVSWYQQTPGQGLQFLFEYFSETQRNKGNFPGRFSGRQFSNSRSEMNVSTLELGDSALYLCASSLDGRDTGELFFGEGSRLTVL.

Here the CDR3 reads CASRTDRRGELFF. CDR3 coding DNA: TGTGCCAGCAGAACGGACAGGCGAGGGGAGCTGTTTTTT. J is TRBJ2-2 and V is TRBV2; 7 bases are shared with TRBD1. V lost 6 bases to trimming and J lost 8 bases; unmatched junction nucleotides: 6. Germline lookup yields CDR1 SNHLY and CDR2 FYNNEI. The CDR3 sequence is 13 residues long.

This rearrangement joins TRBV7-6 to TRBJ2-6; 8 bases are shared with TRBD1. Per the germline V gene, CDR1 is SGHVS and CDR2 is FNYEAQ. V shed 2 bases, J shed 1 base, and the junction held 7 bases outside the gene matches. This CDR3 region has 18 residues. CDR3 sequence reads: CASSLSAGGRSGANVLTF. In DNA form, the CDR3 reads TGTGCCAGCAGCTTATCGGCAGGGGGCAGGTCTGGGGCCAACGTCCTGACTTTC.

This sequence joins TRBV3-1 (or the pseudogene TRBV3-2) and TRBJ2-2; 9 nucleotides match TRBD2. The CDR3 contains 15 residues. Germline V lookup: CDR1 LGHDT, CDR2 YNNKEL (reference sequence). V lost 4 bases to trimming and J lost 6 bases; unmatched junction nucleotides: 6. The CDR3 loop reads CASSPAGGPSGELFF. DNA of the CDR3: TGTGCCAGCAGCCCGGCGGGAGGGCCATCCGGGGAGCTGTTTTTT.

This sequence joins TRBV5-5 and TRBJ2-7, with D perhaps matching TRBD1 (5 bases). The V end lost 1 base, the J end lost 6 bases, and 11 bases lay between the germline ends. CDR1 is SGHKS and CDR2 is YYEKEE in the germline V gene (reference sequence). The CDR3 is 13 amino acids. In DNA form, the CDR3 reads TGTGCCAGCAGCTTGCAGGGTCCCGGCGAGCAGTACTTC. As protein: CASSLQGPGEQYF.

The table lists this clone with a count of one. The V gene is TRBV5-1, the J gene TRBJ2-3, with 7 bases matching TRBD1. After removal of 2 bases from V and 5 bases from J, the junction contained 8 bases not matched to a gene. Germline-derived CDR1 and CDR2 are SGHRS and YFSETQ. This CDR3 is built from 15 residues. Written as DNA, the CDR3 is TGCGCCAGCAGCTTACAGGGGAATTCGGGAGATACGCAGTATTTT. This gives the protein CASSLQGNSGDTQYF.

The V call is TRBV18, the J call TRBJ1-4; D call uncertain. The germline CDR1 and CDR2 sequences are KGHSH and LQKENI. The ends were cut back, 6 bases at V and 4 bases at J, with 3 bases in the middle. The CDR3 totals 11 residues. The CDR3 region is CASSVNEKLFF. In nucleotides, the CDR3 is TGTGCCAGCTCCGTTAATGAAAAACTGTTTTTT.

This clone was seen only once. The chain recombines TRBV12-3 or TRBV12-4 with TRBJ2-1, with D perhaps TRBD1 (5 bases). Trimming took off 7 bases at V and 4 bases at J, with 11 bases between the two ends. There are 13 residues in the CDR3. In nucleotides, the CDR3 is TGTGCCAGCAAGACAGCATCTTACAATGAGCAGTTCTTC. Protein product: CASKTASYNEQFF.

The chain links TRBV6-5 to TRBJ1-2; 9 bases line up with TRBD1. This CDR3 has 13 amino acids. Germline CDR1 reads MNHEY; CDR2 reads SVGAGI. The ends lost 6 bases at V and 3 bases at J; junction bases unmatched: 2. The chain's CDR3 is CASSRTGDYGYTF. The CDR3 region has the DNA TGTGCCAGCAGCAGGACAGGGGACTATGGCTACACCTTC.

As concerns this clone: The same CDR3 can be traced to other DNA sequences in this sample. CDR3: CASSLGDRVTEAFF. CDR3 in DNA: TGCGCCAGCAGCTTAGGGGACAGGGTAACTGAAGCTTTCTTT. The chain is built from TRBV5-1 and TRBJ1-1; 9 bases map to TRBD1. The V gene's germline CDR1 is SGHRS and CDR2 YFSETQ. There are 14 residues in the CDR3. V lost 2 bases to trimming and J lost 5 bases; unmatched junction nucleotides: 4.

The chain is built from TRBV7-2 and TRBJ2-7, with a tentative D call TRBD1 (6 bases). V shed 4 bases and J shed 6 bases, with 16 bases lying between them. This CDR3 is built from 14 residues. Germline V gives CDR1 SGHTA, CDR2 FQGNSA. CDR3 loop: CASSSHLQGTEQYF. CDR3 bases: TGTGCCAGCAGCTCGCACCTACAGGGAACCGAGCAGTACTTC.

The chain has TRBV6-6 and TRBJ1-1; D call uncertain. This CDR3 contains 13 residues. V was clipped by 2 bases and J by 0 bases, with 4 bases between them. Germline V gives CDR1 MNHNY, CDR2 SVGAGI (reference sequence). CDR3 in DNA: TGTGCCAGCAGTTACGACATGAACACTGAAGCTTTCTTT. This encodes CASSYDMNTEAFF.

This sequence joins TRBV5-1 and TRBJ2-1; D is uncertain. The germline V gene encodes CDR1 SGHRS and CDR2 YFSETQ. This CDR3 has 11 amino acids. V lost 4 bases and J 12 bases, leaving 11 bases between the germline ends. The DNA of the CDR3 is TGCGCCAGCAGCCTAAATGATCGGCAGTTCTTC. The encoded protein is CASSLNDRQFF.

This chain connects TRBV29-1 to TRBJ1-1, with D uncertain. The germline gives CDR1 SQVTM, CDR2 ANQGSEA. The CDR3 sequence is 12 residues long. V lost 8 bases, J lost 3 bases, and 13 bases lay in between. The CDR3 nucleotides are TGCAGCTCCTTCATAGATGACACTGAAGCTTTCTTT. Translation gives CSSFIDDTEAFF.

The gene calls are TRBV19 and TRBJ2-6; tentative D call: TRBD1 (6 bases). This CDR3 has 16 residues. Germline V gene data show CDR1 as LNHDA and CDR2 as SQIVND (reference sequence). Trimming shortened V by 6 bases and J by 0 bases, and 12 bases separated the two germline ends. CDR3 sequence: CASRTGHSSGANVLTF. The CDR3 DNA reads TGTGCCAGTAGGACGGGACATTCCTCTGGGGCCAACGTCCTGACTTTC.

This clone has just a few counts. This chain uses TRBV5-6 with TRBJ2-7; 14 bases fit TRBD2. The length of the CDR3 is 15 residues. Germline CDR1 SGHDT, CDR2 YYEEEE. The V gene end was trimmed by 4 bases and the J gene end by 3 bases; junction bases not matched to a gene: 3. This CDR3 is CASSKGLAGGYEQYF. For the CDR3, the DNA is TGTGCCAGCAGCAAAGGACTAGCGGGGGGCTACGAGCAGTACTTC.

The chain recombines TRBV11-2 with TRBJ2-3; tentative D call: TRBD2 (6 bases). V shed 4 bases and J shed 0 bases, with 8 bases lying between them. From germline, CDR1 is SGHAT and CDR2 FQNNGV. This CDR3 has 14 amino acids. The CDR3 sequence: CASSSGVSTDTQYF. The CDR3 DNA reads as TGTGCCAGCAGCTCGGGGGTTAGCACAGATACGCAGTATTTT.